This T cell receptor beta chain appears in the sequencing data of a study of blood T cell repertoires in COVID-19. Whole-study context: From the United States, Italy and Spain came samples of acute and convalescent COVID-19. From T cells, B-cell-depleted T cells, or PBMCs came the material, which was cDNA or gDNA.

This CDR3 spans 18 amino acids. Germline-derived CDR1 and CDR2 are SNHLY and FYNNEI. V lost 4 bases and J 0 bases, leaving 19 bases between the germline ends. Sequenced by immunoSEQ multiplex PCR; TCRdb stores in-frame clones only, minus some. The sample has 250,000 to 350,000 clones, approximately 90% seen once. Material for sequencing was peripheral blood. The source is a woman aged 25 to 45 who had recovered from COVID-19. The V and J genes are TRBV2 and TRBJ1-3; D remains ambiguous. This CDR3 reads CASSVLVALPDSGNTIYF. In DNA form, the CDR3 reads TGTGCCAGCAGTGTTTTGGTCGCTCTACCCGACTCTGGAAACACCATATATTTT. Full variable domain (rest looked up from reference TRBV2 and TRBJ1-3): EPEVTQTPSHQVTQMGQEVILRCVPISNHLYFYWYRQILGQKVEFLVSFYNNEISEKSEIFDDQFSVERPDGSNFTLKIRSTKLEDSAMYFCASSVLVALPDSGNTIYFGEGSWLTVV.